This T cell receptor beta chain came from a study of B cell selection in AIRE deficiency. Overall study findings and caveats: Healthy donors alone shared 31.6% of fewer than 4,000 Treg sequences; patients alone about 9.1%. Shared Treg sequences were biased toward short CDR3s with few non-templated nucleotide insertions. Patient Tconv cells held about 28% of Treg sequences shared by healthy donors.

Conventional CD4 T cells were sorted as CD4+CD127+ cells. Profiled with immunoSEQ multiplex PCR; TCRdb holds only in-frame clones, not every one. The sample holds around 23,000 clones, about 95% seen once. As for this clone: The target antigen is unknown.

CDR3 length: 14 residues. V lost 8 bases and J 2 bases, leaving 15 bases between the germline ends. Germline CDR1 and CDR2: SEHNR and FQNEAQ (reference sequence). The chain uses TRBV7-9 and TRBJ1-2; D is undetermined. Source material: CD4+CD127+ conventional T cells sorted from PBMCs. The origin of this receptor is a human donor in good health. The CDR3 loop reads CASANTAGNYGYTF. As DNA, the CDR3 is TGTGCCAGCGCTAATACGGCGGGCAACTATGGCTACACCTTC. Drawing the rest from reference TRBV7-9 and TRBJ1-2, the complete variable domain is DTGVSQNPRHKITKRGQNVTFRCDPISEHNRLYWYRQTLGQGPEFLTYFQNEAQLEKSRLLSDRFSAERPKGSFSTLEIQRTEQGDSAMYLCASANTAGNYGYTFGSGTRLTVV.